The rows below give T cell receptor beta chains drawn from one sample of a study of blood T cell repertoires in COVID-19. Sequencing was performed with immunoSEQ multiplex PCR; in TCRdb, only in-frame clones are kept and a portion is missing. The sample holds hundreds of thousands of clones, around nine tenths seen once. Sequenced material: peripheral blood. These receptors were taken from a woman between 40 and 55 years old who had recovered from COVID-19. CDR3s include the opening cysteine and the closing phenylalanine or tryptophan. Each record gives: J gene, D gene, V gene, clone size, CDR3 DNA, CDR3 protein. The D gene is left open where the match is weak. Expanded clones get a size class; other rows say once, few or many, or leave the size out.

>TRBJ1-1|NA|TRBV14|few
TGTGCCAGCAGCCAACAATACGACAGGAGTGAAGCTTTCTTT
CASSQQYDRSEAFF
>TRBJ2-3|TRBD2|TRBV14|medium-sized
TGTGCCAGCAGCCTCCTAGCGGGAGGCGGCGCAGATACGCAGTATTTT
CASSLLAGGGADTQYF
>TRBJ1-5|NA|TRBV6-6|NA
TGTGCCAGCAGGTCTGGGCTGTATAGCAATCAGCCCCAGCATTTT
CASRSGLYSNQPQHF
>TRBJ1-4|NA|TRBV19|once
TGTGCCAGTAGTATGGAAAGACAGCTGAATGAAAAACTGTTTTTT
CASSMERQLNEKLFF
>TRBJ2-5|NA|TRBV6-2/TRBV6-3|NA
TGTGCCAGCAGTTACTGGGTACTAGGGGAGACCCAGTACTTC
CASSYWVLGETQYF
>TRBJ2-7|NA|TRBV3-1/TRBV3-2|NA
TGTGCCAGCAGCCAAGATCTCCTTGGAGGGGAGCTGCTAAAACAGTACTTC
CASSQDLLGGELLKQYF
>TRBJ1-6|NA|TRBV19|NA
TGTGCCAGCTCCCTAGGAGGTAATTCACCCCTCCACTTT
CASSLGGNSPLHF
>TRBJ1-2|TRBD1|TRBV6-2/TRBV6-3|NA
TGTGCCAGCAGTAAACAGGGGGCCGGAGCTAACTATGGCTACACCTTC
CASSKQGAGANYGYTF
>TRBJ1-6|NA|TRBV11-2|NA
TGTGCCAGCAGCTTAGCGGGGGGGGATAATTCACCCCTCCACTTT
CASSLAGGDNSPLHF
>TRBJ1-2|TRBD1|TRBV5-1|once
TGCGCCAGCACACTGACAGGGGAAACTCTCTATGGCTACACCTTC
CASTLTGETLYGYTF
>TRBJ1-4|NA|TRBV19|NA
TGTGCCAGTAGTAGGACCTTACAGGGTCTCAGTGAAAAACTGTTTTTT
CASSRTLQGLSEKLFF
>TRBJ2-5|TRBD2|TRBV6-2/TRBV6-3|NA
TGTGCCAGCAGTACGCCCCCTAGCGGGAGAAAGGAGACCCAGTACTTC
CASSTPPSGRKETQYF
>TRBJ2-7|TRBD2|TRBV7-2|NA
TGTGCCAGCGGCCAAGCGGGGGGGCCTCGCGAGCAGTACTTC
CASGQAGGPREQYF
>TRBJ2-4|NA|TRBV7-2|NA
TGTGCCAGCAGCTTTGCGTGGAACATTCAGTACTTC
CASSFAWNIQYF
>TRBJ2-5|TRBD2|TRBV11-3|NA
TGTGCCAGCAGCTGGAATGGACTAGCGGGCGGGGAGACCCAGTACTTC
CASSWNGLAGGETQYF